The rows below give T cell receptor beta chains drawn from one sample of a study of T cell responses to AZD1222 COVID-19 vaccine. Using immunoSEQ multiplex PCR, the repertoire was profiled, and TCRdb retains in-frame clones only, with some absent. The profile shows around 99,000 clones, roughly nine tenths of them singletons. Specimen: peripheral blood, collected 28 days after the second AZD1222 dose. The receptors shown here come from an adult who received the AZD1222 COVID-19 vaccine. Both conserved end residues are part of each CDR3. D genes are given only for firm matches. Clone size is not always given. Where it is, it says once, few, many or a class for expanded clones.

D gene,clone size,J gene,V gene,CDR3 protein,CDR3 DNA
TRBD1,-,TRBJ1-5,TRBV24-1,CATSSGDRGDQPQHF,TGTGCCACCAGTTCGGGGGACAGGGGTGATCAGCCCCAGCATTTT
TRBD1,-,TRBJ1-5,TRBV5-5,CASSLGVGQGNQPQHF,TGTGCCAGCAGCTTGGGAGTAGGACAGGGGAATCAGCCCCAGCATTTT
TRBD1,-,TRBJ2-7,TRBV7-2,CASSQGQGYKYF,TGTGCCAGCAGCCAGGGACAGGGGTATAAGTACTTC
-,-,TRBJ1-2,TRBV28,CASGYGTSGKGYTF,TGTGCCAGCGGTTACGGGACGTCGGGGAAAGGCTACACCTTC
TRBD2,-,TRBJ2-5,TRBV5-1,CASSLVAGGPQETQYF,TGCGCCAGCAGCTTGGTTGCGGGAGGGCCACAAGAGACCCAGTACTTC
-,-,TRBJ2-7,TRBV28,CASSPHTGNEQYF,TGTGCCAGCAGTCCCCACACAGGGAACGAGCAGTACTTC
-,-,TRBJ2-2,TRBV5-1,CASSLSVGELFF,TGCGCCAGCAGCTTGAGCGTCGGGGAGCTGTTTTTT
-,-,TRBJ1-2,TRBV28,CASSFGSYGYTF,TGTGCCAGCAGTTTTGGGTCCTATGGCTACACCTTC
-,once,TRBJ1-1,TRBV30,CAWGGQLNTEAFF,TGTGCCTGGGGAGGGCAGCTTAACACTGAAGCTTTCTTT
-,few,TRBJ1-6,TRBV28,CASSLGGHYNSPLHF,TGTGCCAGCAGTTTAGGCGGACACTATAATTCACCCCTCCACTTT